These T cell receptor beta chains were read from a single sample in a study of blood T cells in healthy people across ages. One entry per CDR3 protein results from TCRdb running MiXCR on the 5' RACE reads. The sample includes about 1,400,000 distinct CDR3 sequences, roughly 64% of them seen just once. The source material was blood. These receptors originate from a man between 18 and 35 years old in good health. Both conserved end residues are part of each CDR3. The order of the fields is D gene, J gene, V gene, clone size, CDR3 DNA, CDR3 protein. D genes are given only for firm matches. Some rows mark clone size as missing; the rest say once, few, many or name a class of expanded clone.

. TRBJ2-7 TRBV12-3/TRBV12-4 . TGTGCCAGCAGTCGACTGAGAGCCGATGAGCAGTACTTC CASSRLRADEQYF
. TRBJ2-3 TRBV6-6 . TGTGCCAGCACCTACCTAGGGGTAACAGATACGCAGTATTTT CASTYLGVTDTQYF
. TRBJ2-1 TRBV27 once TGTGCCAGCAGTAGCTCGCGGGACAGTTACAATGAGCAGTTCTTC CASSSSRDSYNEQFF
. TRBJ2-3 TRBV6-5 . TGTGCCAGCAGTTACGAACCCAACCCTAGCACAGATACGCAGTATTTT CASSYEPNPSTDTQYF
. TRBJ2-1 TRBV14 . TGTGCCAGCAGCCAAGTCGGGTTTGCTGAGCAGTTCTTC CASSQVGFAEQFF
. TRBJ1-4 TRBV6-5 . TGTGCCAGCAGTTACGCGGGGGGCAATGTAGGGACTAATGAAAAACTGTTTTTT CASSYAGGNVGTNEKLFF
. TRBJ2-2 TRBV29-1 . TGCAGCGTAAAAGAAGGCCCCGGGGAGCTGTTTTTT CSVKEGPGELFF
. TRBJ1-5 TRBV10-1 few TGCGCCAGCAGTGAAGACAGAAGTCGGCAGCCCCAGCATTTT CASSEDRSRQPQHF
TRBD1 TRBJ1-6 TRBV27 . TGTGCCAGGAATTTCTCTACCGGGACAGGGAATTCACCCCTCCACTTT CARNFSTGTGNSPLHF
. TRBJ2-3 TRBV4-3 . TGCGCCAGCAGCCAAGATCACAGTCGGGCAGATACGCAGTATTTT CASSQDHSRADTQYF
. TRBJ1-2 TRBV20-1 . TGCAGTTTTAACCCGGCGGCGGACTATGGCTACACCTTC CSFNPAADYGYTF
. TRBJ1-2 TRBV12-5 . TGTGCTAGTGGTTCCTCCGGGACGGGGGTAGGCTACACCTTC CASGSSGTGVGYTF
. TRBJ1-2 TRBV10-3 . TGTGCCATCCCCGGTGGACAGTCCGGCTACACCTTC CAIPGGQSGYTF
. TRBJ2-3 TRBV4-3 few TGCGCCAGCAGCCCCCTGGTTTGGACTAGCACAGATACGCAGTATTTT CASSPLVWTSTDTQYF
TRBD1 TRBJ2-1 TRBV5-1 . TGCGCCAGCAGCTCGCAACAGGGGGCTAGTTACAATGAGCAGTTCTTC CASSSQQGASYNEQFF
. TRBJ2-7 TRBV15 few TGTGCCACCAGCAGGGCGAGAGATTCCTACGAGCAGTACTTC CATSRARDSYEQYF
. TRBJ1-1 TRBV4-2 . TGTGCCAGCAGCCAAGGCGGGCAGAATCGGGCTTTCTTT CASSQGGQNRAFF
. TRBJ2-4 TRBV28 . TGTGCCAGCAGGCCTGGTGCTAGAAACATTCAGTACTTC CASRPGARNIQYF
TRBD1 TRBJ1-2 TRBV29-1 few TGCAGCGTTGTTTGGACAGGCCGACGACCTAACTATGGCTACACCTTC CSVVWTGRRPNYGYTF
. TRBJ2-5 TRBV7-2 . TGTGCCAGCACCTTACCGCTAAAAGAGACCCAGTACTTC CASTLPLKETQYF
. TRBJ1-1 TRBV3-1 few TGTGCCAGCAGCCAAGGCAGGGCGAACACTGAAGCTTTCTTT CASSQGRANTEAFF
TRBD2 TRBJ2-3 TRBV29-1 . TGCAGCGTTTGGGGCGGGGGGGCCGCTACGCAGTATTTT CSVWGGGAATQYF
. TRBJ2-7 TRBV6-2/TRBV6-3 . TGTGCCAGCAGTGCTCGAGGCGTCCACGAGCAGTACTTC CASSARGVHEQYF
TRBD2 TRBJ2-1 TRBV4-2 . TGTGCCAGCAGCCAAGGGACCAGACTAGCGGGGGACGGTGAGCAGTTCTTC CASSQGTRLAGDGEQFF
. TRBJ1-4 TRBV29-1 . TGCAGCGTTGAAGAACCGGAAGGGGATGGGGAAAAACTGTTTTTT CSVEEPEGDGEKLFF
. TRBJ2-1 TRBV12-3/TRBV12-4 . TGTGCCAGCAGTAGGGACGGCGACAATGAGCAGTTCTTC CASSRDGDNEQFF
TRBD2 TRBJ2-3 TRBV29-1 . TGCAGCGTTGAAGACGGACTAGCGGGGAGCTCTAGCACAGATACGCAGTATTTT CSVEDGLAGSSSTDTQYF
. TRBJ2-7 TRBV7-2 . TGTGCCAGCAGCGCAGGACTGTTACCCTACGAGCAGTACTTC CASSAGLLPYEQYF
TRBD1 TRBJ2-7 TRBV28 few TGTGCCAGCAGTTTAACCGGACAGGGGAGCTCCTACGAGCAGTACTTC CASSLTGQGSSYEQYF
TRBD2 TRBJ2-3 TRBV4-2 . TGTGCCAGCAGCCAGAGAGGGACTAGGTTGGCAGATACGCAGTATTTT CASSQRGTRLADTQYF
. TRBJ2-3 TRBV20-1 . TGCAGTGCTAGAGATGGGGAGAGAGGGAGAGATACGCAGTATTTT CSARDGERGRDTQYF
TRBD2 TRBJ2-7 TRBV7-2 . TGTGCCAGCAGCTTTCGGGTAGCGGGCTCCTACGAGCAGTACTTC CASSFRVAGSYEQYF
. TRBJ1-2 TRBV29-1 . TGCAGCGCTGCGCCAGGTGCTAACTATGGCTACACCTTC CSAAPGANYGYTF
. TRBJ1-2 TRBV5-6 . TGTGCCAGCAGCGGAGCCAGCAACCTTCACTATGGCTACACCTTC CASSGASNLHYGYTF
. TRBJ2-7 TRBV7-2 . TGTGCCAGCAGCTTGTTCCCGGGCAAGAGCTACGAGCAGTACTTC CASSLFPGKSYEQYF
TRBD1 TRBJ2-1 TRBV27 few TGTGCCAGCAGACACACCGGGACAGGGCACAATGAGCAGTTCTTC CASRHTGTGHNEQFF
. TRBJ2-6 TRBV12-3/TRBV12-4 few TGTGCCAGCACCCGTTCAGGCTCTGGGGCCAACGTCCTGACTTTC CASTRSGSGANVLTF
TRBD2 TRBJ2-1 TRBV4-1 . TGCGCCAGCAGCCAAGTTGGCGGGGGGCAGGGGAATGAGCAGTTCTTC CASSQVGGGQGNEQFF
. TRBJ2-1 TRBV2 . TGTGCCAGCAGTGGGGGCGACGGAGCCTACAATGAGCAGTTCTTC CASSGGDGAYNEQFF
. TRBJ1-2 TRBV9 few TGTGCCAGCAGCCCTAATGGCATTAACTATGGCTACACCTTC CASSPNGINYGYTF
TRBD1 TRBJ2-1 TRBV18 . TGTGCCAGCTCACCGGACAGGGGGGATGACAATGAGCAGTTCTTC CASSPDRGDDNEQFF
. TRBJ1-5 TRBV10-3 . TGTGCCATCAGTCCAGCGACTAGCAATCAGCCCCAGCATTTT CAISPATSNQPQHF
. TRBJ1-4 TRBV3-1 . TGTGCCAGCAGCCAAAGGGCCCGGTGGGGTGAAAAACTGTTTTTT CASSQRARWGEKLFF
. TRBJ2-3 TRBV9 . TGTGCCAGCAGCGCCGGGACGGGGGATACGCAGTATTTT CASSAGTGDTQYF
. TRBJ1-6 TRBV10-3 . TGTGCCATCAGTGAAGGAGGCCCGACTAATTCACCCCTCCACTTT CAISEGGPTNSPLHF
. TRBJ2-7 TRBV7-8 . TGTGCCAGCAGCCCCGGGGGTGGCTTCGGCGAGCAGTACTTC CASSPGGGFGEQYF
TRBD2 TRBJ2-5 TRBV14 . TGTGCCAGCAGACTAGCGGGCGACCCCCAAGAGACCCAGTACTTC CASRLAGDPQETQYF
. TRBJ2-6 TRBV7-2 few TGTGCCAGCAGCGCCAACGGAGCGAGTGGCCACGCCCGGGCCAACGTCCTGACTTTC CASSANGASGHARANVLTF
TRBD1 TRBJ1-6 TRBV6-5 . TGTGCCAGCACCCTCATCAGGGGGAGCAATTCACCCCTCCACTTT CASTLIRGSNSPLHF
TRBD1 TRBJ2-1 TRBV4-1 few TGCGCCAGCAGCCAAGTGGGACAGGGGTACAATGAGCAGTTCTTC CASSQVGQGYNEQFF